This TCR beta chain was found in a study of beta chain features in type 1 diabetes. Overall study results and limits: Patients and controls would share equally any PCR tilt toward shorter templates.

On average, the one heparinised blood draw given by each donor was around 120 mL. Expressed TCRB transcripts were sequenced because the isolated RNA had all been reverse transcribed beforehand. The method was immunoSEQ multiplex PCR; TCRdb's version includes in-frame clones alone and lacks a portion of them. The sample lists 450,000 to 550,000 clones, 30% seen once, with almost 0.065% in the top ten. Germline V lookup: CDR1 ENHRY, CDR2 SYGVKD. The germline V and J ends were trimmed by 5 bases and 2 bases, with 13 bases remaining between them. This CDR3 region has 14 residues. Note on this clone: Its antigen is unknown.

The clonotype originates from a man between 18 and 29 years old in good health. V usage is TRBV10-3 and J usage is TRBJ2-7; D possibly uses TRBD1 or TRBD2 (5 bases each). Specimen: naive CD4+ T cells from blood. The CDR3 loop is CAISPTGLAYEQYF. Here the CDR3 DNA reads TGTGCCATCAGTCCTACAGGACTGGCCTACGAGCAGTACTTC.